This T cell receptor (beta chain) was recovered during a study of blood T cell repertoires in COVID-19. The study recruited people aged about 18 to 95 years across roughly 23 US areas. Assignments of participants to cohorts depended upon their own reported clinical history. With 10 bases clipped from V and 5 bases from J, the junction kept 13 bases outside the gene matches. Germline V gives CDR1 MRHNA, CDR2 SNTAGT. The CDR3 totals 17 residues. Source study methods: Amplification with reference gene primers provided the estimates of nucleated cell counts. Only in-frame clones appear in the TCRdb table, and some are missing; sequencing was by immunoSEQ multiplex PCR. The V and J calls and clone size are taken from that table; D and trimming were inferred from the DNA. The sample carries about 150,000 clones, around four fifths recorded once.

The clonotype comes from a woman in her forties or fifties who had recovered from COVID-19. Sequenced sample: PBMCs or T cells enriched from blood (not recorded which). The chain carries TRBV6-4 and TRBJ2-1; 14 nucleotides agree with TRBD2. The CDR3 sequence: CATIGLAGGLGDNEQFF. The CDR3 nucleotides are TGTGCCACCATAGGACTAGCGGGAGGTTTGGGGGACAATGAGCAGTTCTTC.